This T cell receptor beta chain was identified during a study of regulatory T cells in long-lasting Graves disease (dated by TCRdb to the early 2020s). Background for the entire study: Persistent Graves' disease was defined as antithyroid drug treatment for over 5 years with persistently positive TSH receptor autoantibodies. This study used TCR sequencing and RNA sequencing of peripheral blood to compare persistent Graves' disease patients against newly diagnosed Graves' disease patients. The study took place in China and was registered as a clinical trial. TCR sequencing covered approximately 13 persistent and about 20 newly diagnosed Graves' disease patients, about 35 samples in total. In the clinical cohort, patients with persistent Graves' disease had used antithyroid drugs for an average of about 9.3 years.

Results the study describes overall, beyond this receptor: Only peripheral blood was studied, because thyroid tissue, the primary lesion, was inaccessible. Sequencing and analysis were limited to the TCR beta chain. Lower TCR Shannon entropy and fewer highly expanded clones were observed in persistent Graves' disease patients than in newly diagnosed patients, which suggested clonal expansion. The authors acknowledged the small sample size as a limitation that may reduce accuracy. Persistent patients shared more public clonotypes among themselves (around 3,000) than newly diagnosed patients did (over 950).

Libraries were constructed by multiplex PCR. Instrument used: Illumina HiSeq 4000. CDR3 regions were amplified by Arm-PCR with iRepertoire HTBI primers to construct TCR beta libraries. Before sequencing, the PCR products went through gel purification. In the authors' own workflow: Gene usage analysis of CDR3 amino acid clonotypes relied on the 55 to 80 TRBV and 15 or so TRBJ segments identified across samples. COPE and FqMerger were used to merge the filtered high-quality paired reads into contigs. BLAST was used to align contigs to IMGT TRBV, TRBD and TRBJ reference genes, with CDR3 defined following IMGT. Highly expanded clones were defined as clonotypes with a frequency above 0.1%. Shannon entropy was used to measure repertoire diversity, and the Gini coefficient was used to measure V-J evenness. Public clonotypes were defined as clonotypes shared by more than one individual. TCRdb reprocessing: public reads trimmed at Q25 with fastp, clones called with MiXCR, in-frame beta chains kept. All rows with the same CDR3 protein become a single entry with the most common DNA and genes. For this entry, the V and J calls and clone size follow TCRdb and not the study's own pipeline. The sample yields approximately 400,000 distinct CDR3 sequences; about a quarter were counted once. The top ten clonotypes cover about 27% of the sample.

A few counts support this clonotype. This clone's antigen is unknown. There are no base qualities to consult, and no much larger clone falls within one base. Sample time point, as interpreted from the label and publication: persistent/refractory GD, antithyroid drugs over 5 years with positive TRAb. RNA was extracted from PBMCs in TRIzol for both TCR sequencing and RNA sequencing. The diagnosis of Graves' disease followed American Thyroid Association guidelines. Patients for the study were recruited at an endocrinology department in Xi'an, China. Each patient gave 9 to 10 milliliters of peripheral blood, collected in an EDTA anticoagulant tube. Ficoll Paque Plus density gradient separation was used to isolate PBMCs, and no further T cell sorting was done. An Agilent 2100 Bioanalyzer and agarose gel were used to assess RNA quality, and a NanoDrop 2000 was used to measure RNA concentration. The sample was peripheral blood mononuclear cells (PBMCs), taken when the disease was refractory, from a patient treated with antithyroid drugs. This receptor was obtained from a female donor with Graves disease.

The CDR3 is CASSELGELFF. The DNA sequence is as follows: TGTGCCAGCAGTGAATTAGGGGAGCTGTTTTTT. The rearrangement combines TRBV6-1 with TRBJ2-2, with the D gene not confidently named. V loses 2 bases of germline sequence and J loses 8 bases, and the interval between the two ends is 3 bases. From the cysteine up to the phenylalanine, the CDR3 has a length of 11 residues. Only CDR3 DNA remains: 33 bases, in frame from the first base. The germline V gene encodes CDR1 MNHNS and CDR2 SASEGT.